This TCR beta chain was sequenced in a study of T cell responses to AZD1222 COVID-19 vaccine. The protocol was immunoSEQ multiplex PCR, while the TCRdb copy is restricted to in-frame clones and leaves out a portion. The sample gives some 160,000 clones, 85% to 95% of which show up once; approximately 0.88% is in the top ten. V lost 4 bases and J 3 bases, leaving 6 bases between the germline ends. Germline V gene lookup returns CDR1 SGDLS and CDR2 YYNGEE. This CDR3 is built from 12 residues. This TCR came from an adult in good health. This sequence joins TRBV9 and TRBJ2-3; D gene unclear. Here the sequenced sample was peripheral blood, taken on day 0 of AZD1222 vaccination. CDR3 coding DNA: TGTGCCAGCAGCCCACAAACAGATACGCAGTATTTT. It specifies CASSPQTDTQYF. Full variable domain (remainder filled in from reference TRBV9 and TRBJ2-3): DSGVTQTPKHLITATGQRVTLRCSPRSGDLSVYWYQQSLDQGLQFLIQYYNGEERAKGNILERFSAQQFPDLHSELNLSSLELGDSALYFCASSPQTDTQYFGPGTRLTVL.